These 21 T cell receptor beta chains were all obtained from the same sample, sequenced in a study of blood T cell repertoires in COVID-19 (TCRdb year 2020). Library method: the immunoSEQ multiplex PCR assay. The source is immuneACCESS, and TCRdb retained only in-frame sequences with V and J called. Part of the clones is not carried over; for the studies checked, unresolved V genes explain less than half of this, and the remainder is unexplained. The sample table contains 100,000 to 150,000 clones; only one count was recorded for about 83% of them. 9.5% to 10% of the sample belongs to the ten largest clones. Sequences were obtained from peripheral blood. These receptors were collected from a man in his forties with active or convalescent COVID-19.

V usage is TRBV9 and J usage is TRBJ2-3, with TRBD2 matching 8 bases. From germline, CDR1 is SGDLS and CDR2 YYNGEE. CDR3 length: 14 amino acids. V lost 0 bases, J lost 5 bases, and 2 bases stayed unmatched. The CDR3 is CASSVVSGGDTQYF. The CDR3, as DNA: TGTGCCAGCAGCGTAGTGAGCGGGGGAGATACGCAGTATTTT. The complete variable domain, with remaining parts taken from reference TRBV9 and TRBJ2-3, reads DSGVTQTPKHLITATGQRVTLRCSPRSGDLSVYWYQQSLDQGLQFLIQYYNGEERAKGNILERFSAQQFPDLHSELNLSSLELGDSALYFCASSVVSGGDTQYFGPGTRLTVL.

The V gene is TRBV28, the J gene TRBJ1-2; D not resolved. CDR3 size: 13 residues. The germline V gene encodes CDR1 MDHEN and CDR2 SYDVKM. Trimming shortened V by 3 bases and J by 2 bases, and 7 bases separated the two germline ends. CDR3 sequence reads: CASSFQRNYGYTF. The CDR3 bases are TGTGCCAGCAGTTTCCAACGGAACTATGGCTACACCTTC.

The chain has TRBV10-3 and TRBJ2-3; TRBD2 agrees at 12 bases. This CDR3 spans 16 amino acids. The V segment lost 6 bases and the J segment 3 bases; nucleotides outside the gene matches: 7. CDR1 ENHRY and CDR2 SYGVKD come from the germline V gene. The CDR3 loop reads CAIRQTSGGPTDTQYF. Here the CDR3 DNA reads TGTGCCATCAGGCAGACTAGCGGGGGACCAACAGATACGCAGTATTTT.

The chain recombines TRBV18 with TRBJ1-6, with TRBD1 matching over 7 bases. Germline V lookup: CDR1 KGHSH, CDR2 LQKENI. The CDR3 runs 13 residues. J lost 9 bases, V lost 10 bases, and 9 bases had no gene match. The CDR3 DNA reads as TGTGCCACCGGACAGGAGGGAGGTTCACCCCTCCACTTT. Protein product: CATGQEGGSPLHF. Filled out from reference TRBV18 and TRBJ1-6, the complete variable domain reads NAGVMQNPRHLVRRRGQEARLRCSPMKGHSHVYWYRQLPEEGLKFMVYLQKENIIDESGMPKERFSAEFPKEGPSILRIQQVVRGDSAAYFCATGQEGGSPLHFGNGTRLTVT.

This sequence joins TRBV19 and TRBJ2-5, with 14 bases that match TRBD2. CDR3 length: 18 amino acids. V lost 5 bases, J lost 5 bases, and 13 bases stayed unmatched. Germline V lookup: CDR1 LNHDA, CDR2 SQIVND (reference sequence). The CDR3 loop is CASSSPLTSGGGRETQYF. The CDR3 DNA reads TGTGCCAGTAGTTCTCCTCTGACTAGCGGGGGGGGTCGTGAGACCCAGTACTTC.

J is TRBJ2-3 and V is TRBV18; 8 positions match TRBD2. Per germline, CDR1 KGHSH and CDR2 LQKENI. The V gene end was trimmed by 0 bases and the J gene end by 7 bases; junction bases not matched to a gene: 12. The CDR3 is 17 amino acids. Here the CDR3 DNA reads TGTGCCAGCTCACCACCGAACAGCGGGGGCACCGGGTATACGCAGTATTTT. Translation: CASSPPNSGGTGYTQYF.

V and J are TRBV5-1 and TRBJ2-3; 10 positions match TRBD2. The CDR3 sequence is 14 residues long. Germline CDR1 is SGHRS and CDR2 is YFSETQ. Losses at the gene ends were 2 bases for V and 4 bases for J; bases not matched to a gene: 1. The CDR3 coding sequence is TGCGCCAGCAGCTTAGCGGGGGGGCCAGATACGCAGTATTTT. Translating it yields CASSLAGGPDTQYF.

This sequence joins TRBV11-1 and TRBJ2-2; TRBD1 might be the D (5 bases). Trimming removed 1 base at V and 3 bases at J, with 9 bases between. The CDR3 has 15 amino acids. Per germline, CDR1 SGHAT and CDR2 FQDESV (reference sequence). The CDR3 DNA follows: TGTGCCAGCAGCTTAGAGCCAGGGCACACCGGGGAGCTGTTTTTT. As protein: CASSLEPGHTGELFF.

The chain joins TRBV5-1 to TRBJ2-1; tentatively, D is TRBD2 (7 bases). Per the germline V gene, CDR1 is SGHRS and CDR2 is YFSETQ. This CDR3 has 16 amino acids. V lost 4 bases, J lost 8 bases, and 22 bases lay in between. The CDR3 here is CASSIRGGAFVDEQFF. Here the CDR3 DNA reads TGCGCCAGCAGCATTAGAGGGGGGGCGTTTGTAGATGAGCAGTTCTTC.

This rearrangement joins TRBV6-5 to TRBJ1-2, with 7 positions matching TRBD1. V shed 6 bases and J 5 bases; nucleotides not matched to a gene: 12. The germline gives CDR1 MNHEY, CDR2 SVGAGI. This CDR3 comprises 15 residues. CDR3 bases: TGTGCCAGCAGGGGCGGGACAGCCTGGGCGTATGGCTACACCTTC. This translates into CASRGGTAWAYGYTF.

J is TRBJ1-4 and V is TRBV10-3; D is possibly TRBD1 (6 bases). The germline CDR1 and CDR2 sequences are ENHRY and SYGVKD. The germline V and J ends were trimmed by 3 bases and 2 bases, with 19 bases remaining between them. This CDR3 contains 18 residues. The CDR3 region has the DNA TGTGCCATCAGTGAATTTCGTACCACAGGGCGGACTAATGAAAAACTGTTTTTT. This sequence encodes CAISEFRTTGRTNEKLFF.

The rearrangement joins TRBV9 to TRBJ2-7, with 8 bases lining up with TRBD1. The germline V gene has CDR1 SGDLS and CDR2 YYNGEE. This CDR3 is 14 amino acids long. With V trimmed by 0 bases and J by 6 bases, 5 bases remained unmatched. The CDR3 nucleotides read TGTGCCAGCAGCGTAGCGGGACAGGCTGGCGAGCAGTACTTC. It yields the protein CASSVAGQAGEQYF.

The chain is built from TRBV10-3 and TRBJ2-7; TRBD2 matches at 7 bases. Germline CDR1 is ENHRY and CDR2 is SYGVKD. The CDR3 has 14 amino acids. J gave up 2 bases and V 4 bases, and 5 bases lay outside the gene matches. CDR3: CAISARGVPYEQYF. The CDR3 DNA follows: TGTGCCATCAGTGCACGGGGGGTCCCCTACGAGCAGTACTTC.

The CDR3 DNA reads TGTGCCAGCACTTCTAGCGGGATCTATTACAATGAGCAGTTCTTC. Translation gives CASTSSGIYYNEQFF. V usage is TRBV25-1 and J usage is TRBJ2-1; 9 bases are a match to TRBD2. CDR3 length: 15 amino acids. CDR1 and CDR2 (germline): MGHDK, SYGVNS. The junction had 8 bases not matched to a gene; V was cut back by 7 bases and J by 4 bases.

This chain joins TRBV18 and TRBJ2-2, with D unresolved. V shed 3 bases and J shed 1 base, with 12 bases lying between them. The CDR3 covers 16 residues. Germline CDR1 and CDR2: KGHSH and LQKENI. CDR3 sequence: CASSPELSQNTGELFF. The DNA of the CDR3 is TGTGCCAGCTCACCTGAATTGAGCCAGAACACCGGGGAGCTGTTTTTT.

The V and J genes are TRBV27 and TRBJ2-6; D is unresolved. From germline, CDR1 is MNHEY and CDR2 SMNVEV (reference sequence). The V end lost 5 bases, the J end lost 0 bases, and 11 bases lay between the germline ends. This CDR3 has 16 amino acids. The CDR3 spells CASSPTSLSGANVLTF. The CDR3 DNA sequence: TGTGCCAGCAGTCCCACTTCTCTCTCTGGGGCCAACGTCCTGACTTTC.

The V gene is TRBV19, the J gene TRBJ1-2; D gene ambiguous. The CDR3 is made up of 13 amino acids. Deletions cut 3 bases from V and 2 bases from J, with 7 bases between. Germline V gene data show CDR1 as LNHDA and CDR2 as SQIVND (reference sequence). The CDR3 here is CASSIESNYGYTF. CDR3 bases: TGTGCCAGTAGTATTGAGTCAAACTATGGCTACACCTTC.

This chain uses TRBV6-6 with TRBJ2-2, with D hard to call. Trimming pared 6 bases from V and 0 bases from J, leaving 8 bases between. The CDR3 loop spans 14 amino acids. Germline CDR1 is MNHNY and CDR2 is SVGAGI (reference sequence). CDR3 DNA sequence: TGTGCCAGCAGCCCAGATTCGAACACCGGGGAGCTGTTTTTT. Its translation: CASSPDSNTGELFF.

On this clone itself: The same CDR3 arises from other DNA sequences in this sample as well. The V call is TRBV7-2, the J call TRBJ2-7; 7 nucleotides align to TRBD1. This CDR3 is built from 15 residues. V was pared by 1 base and J by 2 bases, with 5 bases of the junction left unmatched. Germline CDR1 SGHTA, CDR2 FQGNSA. CDR3 nucleotide sequence: TGTGCCAGCAGCTTAGTTGCAGGGGGAACCTACGAGCAGTACTTC. It translates to CASSLVAGGTYEQYF.

This rearrangement joins TRBV7-2 to TRBJ1-2; D ambiguous. The CDR3 runs to 14 residues. V gave up 5 bases and J gave up 2 bases, with 12 bases separating them. Germline V gives CDR1 SGHTA, CDR2 FQGNSA. This chain's CDR3 is CASSTQLDNYGYTF. CDR3 bases: TGTGCCAGCAGCACACAACTAGACAACTATGGCTACACCTTC.

The chain is built from TRBV10-1 and TRBJ2-3, with D possibly TRBD2 on 6 matching bases. The CDR3 consists of 15 residues. V lost 3 bases to trimming and J lost 2 bases, with 12 bases between them. The germline V gene encodes CDR1 WNHNN and CDR2 SYGVQD (reference sequence). CDR3 in amino acids: CASSDRREPTDTQYF. The CDR3 DNA sequence: TGCGCCAGCAGTGACCGACGGGAGCCCACAGATACGCAGTATTTT.